This entry describes one T cell receptor beta chain. What antigen it recognizes has not been identified. The junction departs from the called germline gene at one end, perhaps through a read error. The sample comes from a study of regulatory T cells in long-lasting Graves disease (dated by TCRdb to about 2021). Turning to the overall study: Antithyroid drugs had been taken for less than 3 months by newly diagnosed Graves' disease patients. A total of about 33 samples underwent TCR sequencing, from some 13 patients with persistent Graves' disease and 20 or so patients with newly diagnosed Graves' disease. The study was conducted in China and was registered as a clinical trial. Patients with persistent Graves' disease were compared with patients with newly diagnosed Graves' disease using TCR sequencing and RNA sequencing of peripheral blood.

The time point tag for this specimen amounts to: newly diagnosed GD, antithyroid drugs for less than 3 months. For both TCR sequencing and RNA sequencing, RNA was extracted from PBMCs in TRIzol. Graves' disease was diagnosed according to American Thyroid Association guidelines. The patients came from an endocrinology department in Xi'an, China. Each patient gave around 9 milliliters of peripheral blood, collected in an EDTA anticoagulant tube. PBMCs were isolated by Ficoll Paque Plus density gradient separation without further T cell sorting. RNA quality was checked with an Agilent 2100 Bioanalyzer and agarose gel, and concentration with a NanoDrop 2000. What the work shows at the level of the full study, not this receptor alone: Lower TCR Shannon entropy and fewer highly expanded clones were observed in persistent Graves' disease patients than in newly diagnosed patients, which suggested clonal expansion. The authors acknowledged the small sample size as a limitation that may reduce accuracy. Only the TCR beta chain was sequenced and analyzed. More public clonotypes were shared among persistent patients (2,741) than among newly diagnosed patients (966). Because the primary lesion, thyroid tissue, could not be accessed, the study looked at peripheral blood alone. TRBV28, TRBJ1-2 and TRBJ2-5 were preferentially used in persistent disease, while TRBV20-1 and TRBJ2-1 were favored in newly diagnosed disease.

Library generation was performed with multiplex PCR. The sequencer listed for this sample is Illumina HiSeq 4000. iRepertoire HTBI primers and Arm-PCR amplification of CDR3 regions were used to construct TCR beta libraries. Before sequencing, the PCR products went through gel purification. The study's own analysis went as follows. Gene usage analysis of CDR3 amino acid clonotypes used the 55 to 80 TRBV and about 14 TRBJ segments found across samples. Filtered high-quality paired reads were merged into contigs using COPE and FqMerger. Contigs were aligned with BLAST to IMGT TRBV, TRBD and TRBJ reference genes, and CDR3 was defined per IMGT. Highly expanded clones were defined as clonotypes with a frequency above 0.1%. Shannon entropy was used to measure repertoire diversity, and the Gini coefficient was used to measure V-J evenness. A clonotype found in more than one individual was treated as public. TCRdb itself trimmed the public reads at Q25 with fastp, ran MiXCR and retained productive beta chains. Identical CDR3 proteins give one entry, which carries the most common genes and DNA. The V and J calls here are based on TCRdb, not the publication. The sample yields roughly 440,000 distinct CDR3 sequences; about 15% were counted once. 20% to 25% of the sample rests with the top ten.

The CDR3 covers 13 residues, taking in both the cysteine and the phenylalanine. The DNA shown is the 39-base CDR3, in frame from base 1. Per the germline V gene, SGHRS is the CDR1 and YFSETQ is the CDR2. The sample was also reused in another study, on T cells in Graves' hyperthyroidism and ophthalmopathy. The second paper states: A patient counted as having stable Graves' hyperthyroidism if no progression to ophthalmopathy occurred over 18 months of follow-up. Hyperthyroidism patients were newly diagnosed, with disease duration under 2 months, and aged 18 to 65 years. Exclusion was applied to patients with uncontrolled infections, other autoimmune diseases, pregnancy or lactation. Diagnoses were established on the basis of clinical symptoms, serum thyroxine and TRAb, thyroid ultrasound, and orbital computed tomography. A first-round RT-PCR of the TCR CDR3 used the HTBI primer set with the Qiagen OneStep RT-PCR kit. Most expanded thyroid clonotypes (frequency above 0.001) were also found in blood, which suggests that blood repertoires may mirror thyroid immune responses. Ophthalmopathy was separated from stable hyperthyroidism by a 13 V-J signature model, with approximately 86% sensitivity and approximately 84% specificity obtained in cross-validation and 80%/75% obtained in testing. In validation, progression to ophthalmopathy was predicted by the model with about 70% sensitivity and approximately 78% specificity, a median of about 6.4 months before onset. TCR V-J signatures able to tell the groups apart were searched for in a discovery cohort of 100 patients, of whom roughly 42 had Graves' ophthalmopathy and roughly 58 had stable Graves' hyperthyroidism. An independent validation cohort of around 19 hyperthyroidism patients and 15 or so patients who later progressed to ophthalmopathy tested prospective prediction of ophthalmopathy. For training and testing, the approximately 92 patients in the discovery cohort were randomly divided in a 7:3 ratio. In roughly six Graves' hyperthyroidism patients, the study also compared T-cell repertoires from thyroid tissue with T-cell repertoires from blood. Once sampling was done, hyperthyroidism patients were given methimazole at a starting dose of 30 mg daily, whereas ophthalmopathy patients were given high-dose intravenous methylprednisolone. The libraries were constructed in a second round of multiplex PCR and then size-selected and purified. The libraries were sequenced on an Illumina HiSeq2000 using paired-end 100 bp reads. SOAPnuke was used to process the raw data, with reads discarded if the reads contained adapters or uncalled bases, had a mean Phred below 15, or lacked an exact constant-primer or identifier match. High-quality paired reads were merged with COPE v1.2.5, and unique nucleotide sequences were defined as clonotypes. MiTCR v1.1 was used to align the clonotypes against IMGT TRBV, TRBD and TRBJ reference segments. The analysis included only V-J combinations with a frequency above 0.0001, which together covered around 99% of the repertoires. A TCS score was defined as the ratio of F50 (clonal expansion) to E x V (chaos), with BLOSUM62-based TCRdist applied between CDR3 peptides within each V-J. Welch's t-statistics and random forest reduced roughly 500 V-J features to roughly 13, which were used in a naive Bayes classifier (R e1071). No statistical method was used to set the sample size in advance, and investigators knew the group allocation. The paper describes TCR Vbeta CDR3 sequencing of 135 peripheral blood samples, made up of fewer than 50 ophthalmopathy patients, over 70 hyperthyroidism patients and 17 progressor patients.

The sample in question was peripheral blood mononuclear cells (PBMCs), obtained at new diagnosis, from a patient treated with antithyroid drugs. This receptor was identified in a woman aged 18-35 years with Graves disease. Donor details come from another sample of the same person, matched by shared clones. The rearrangement joined TRBV5-1 to TRBJ2-1; TRBD2 matches 9 bases in the middle. CDR3 reads: CASSLAGREGLEF. The nucleotide sequence is TGCGCCAGCAGCTTGGCAGGGCGGGAGGGCCTGGAGTTC.